The sequence of this T cell receptor (beta chain) was determined in a study of regulatory T cells in long-lasting Graves disease. General study findings and limits: A greater number of public clonotypes (more than 2,500) was shared by persistent patients than by new patients (over 900).

Time point in this sample: newly diagnosed GD, antithyroid drugs for less than 3 months. PBMCs provided the RNA from which the TCR library was made. Relying on iRepertoire HTBI primers and Arm-PCR of CDR3 regions, the team built TCR beta libraries. TCRdb called the multiplex PCR reads again in MiXCR, with one record for every CDR3 protein. The data show about 610,000 distinct CDR3 sequences, 16% seen once. Deletions cut 4 bases from V and 0 bases from J, with 9 bases between. CDR3 size: 14 residues. Germline assignment: CDR1 SNHLY and CDR2 FYNNEI. This clonotype was picked up a small number of times. Its specificity is unknown. These sequences were also reported in another study, on T cells in Graves' hyperthyroidism and ophthalmopathy. That investigation notes: Blood held most thyroid clonotypes expanded above 0.001 frequency.

The starting material was peripheral blood mononuclear cells (PBMCs), obtained at new diagnosis, from a patient treated with antithyroid drugs. The genes are TRBV2 and TRBJ1-2; the D is unclear. The TCR sequence derives from a young man with Graves disease. This CDR3 reads CASSGVRSNYGYTF. CDR3 DNA sequence: TGTGCCAGCAGTGGAGTAAGGTCTAACTATGGCTACACCTTC.